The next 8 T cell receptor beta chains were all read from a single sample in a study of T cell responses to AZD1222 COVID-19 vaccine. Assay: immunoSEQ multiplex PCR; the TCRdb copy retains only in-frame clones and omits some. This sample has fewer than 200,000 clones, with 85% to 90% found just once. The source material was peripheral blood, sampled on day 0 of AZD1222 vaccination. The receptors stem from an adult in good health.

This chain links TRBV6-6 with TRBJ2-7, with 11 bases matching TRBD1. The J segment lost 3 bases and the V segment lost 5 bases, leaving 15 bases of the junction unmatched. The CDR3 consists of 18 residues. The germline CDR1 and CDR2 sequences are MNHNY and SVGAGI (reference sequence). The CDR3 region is CASSRILPSGTGGYEQYF. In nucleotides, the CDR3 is TGTGCCAGCAGTCGAATTCTCCCCTCCGGGACAGGGGGCTACGAGCAGTACTTC.

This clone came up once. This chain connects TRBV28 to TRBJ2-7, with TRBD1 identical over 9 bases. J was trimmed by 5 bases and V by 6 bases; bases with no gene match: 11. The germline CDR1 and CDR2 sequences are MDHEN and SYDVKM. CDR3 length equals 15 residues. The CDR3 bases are TGTGCCAGCAGCCTTCCCGGGACAGGGAGTCACGAGCAGTACTTC. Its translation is CASSLPGTGSHEQYF.

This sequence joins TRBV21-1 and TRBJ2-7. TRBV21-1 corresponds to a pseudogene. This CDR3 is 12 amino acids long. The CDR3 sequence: CASSQIWDEQYV. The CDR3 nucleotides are TGTGCCAGCAGCCAGATCTGGGACGAGCAGTACGTC.

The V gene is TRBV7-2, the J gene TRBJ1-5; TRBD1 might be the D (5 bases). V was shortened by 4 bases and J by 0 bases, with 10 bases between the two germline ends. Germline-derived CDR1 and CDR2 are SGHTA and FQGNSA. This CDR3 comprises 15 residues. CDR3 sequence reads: CASSSDRLSNQPQHF. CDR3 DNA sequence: TGTGCCAGCAGCTCCGACAGACTTAGCAATCAGCCCCAGCATTTT.

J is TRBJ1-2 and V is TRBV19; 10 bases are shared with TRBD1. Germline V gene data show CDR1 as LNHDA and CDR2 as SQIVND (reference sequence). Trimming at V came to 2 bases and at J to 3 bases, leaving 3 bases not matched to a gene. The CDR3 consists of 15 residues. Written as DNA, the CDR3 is TGTGCCAGTAGTATACGGACAGGGGGTGACTATGGCTACACCTTC. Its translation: CASSIRTGGDYGYTF.

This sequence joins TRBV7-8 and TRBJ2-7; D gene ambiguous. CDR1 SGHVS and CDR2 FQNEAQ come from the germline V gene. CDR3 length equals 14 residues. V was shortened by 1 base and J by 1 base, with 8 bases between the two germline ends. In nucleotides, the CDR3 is TGTGCCAGCAGCTTAGGGGCAGTTTCCTACGAGCAGTACGTC. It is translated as CASSLGAVSYEQYV.

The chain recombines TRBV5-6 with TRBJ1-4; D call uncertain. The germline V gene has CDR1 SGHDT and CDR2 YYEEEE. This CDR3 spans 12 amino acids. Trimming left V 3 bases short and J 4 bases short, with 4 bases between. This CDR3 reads CASSSLNEKLFF. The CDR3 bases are TGTGCCAGCAGCTCCCTTAATGAAAAACTGTTTTTT.

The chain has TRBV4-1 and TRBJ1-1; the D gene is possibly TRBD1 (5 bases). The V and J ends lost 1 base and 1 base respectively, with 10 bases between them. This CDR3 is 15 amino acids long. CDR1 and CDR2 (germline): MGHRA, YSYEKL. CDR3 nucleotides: TGCGCCAGCAGCCAAGTTCCAGGGACGAACACTGAAGCTTTCTTT. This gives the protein CASSQVPGTNTEAFF.